The 9 T cell receptor beta chains below come from one sample, sequenced in a study of T cell clones after liver transplantation. Measured with immunoSEQ multiplex PCR; TCRdb has only the in-frame clones, and not every one. The data show around 100,000 clones, around 84% seen once. This sample comprised CD4+ T cells from blood, obtained around 48 months after liver transplant. These receptors originate from a human patient who received a liver transplant. The graft donor may have given rise to some T cells.

The chain combines TRBV7-3 with TRBJ1-2, with 7 bases fitting TRBD1. V gave up 5 bases and J gave up 1 base; unmatched junction bases: 7. Germline values: CDR1 SGHTA, CDR2 FQGTGA. The CDR3 spans 15 residues. The CDR3 DNA sequence: TGTGCCAGCAGCCCGCGGGGACAGAATAACTATGGCTACACCTTC. Its protein product is CASSPRGQNNYGYTF.

V and J are TRBV2 and TRBJ1-5; unclear D gene. Germline V lookup: CDR1 SNHLY, CDR2 FYNNEI. The CDR3 is 14 amino acids. The ends were cut back, 6 bases at V and 2 bases at J, with 11 bases in the middle. The CDR3 sequence: CASREENGNQPQHF. The DNA of the CDR3 is TGTGCCAGCAGAGAGGAGAATGGCAATCAGCCCCAGCATTTT.

This clone was detected once. This chain joins TRBV5-8 and TRBJ1-2, with 10 bases that match TRBD1. The CDR3 runs 15 residues. With V trimmed by 5 bases and J by 4 bases, 8 bases remained unmatched. CDR1 and CDR2 from the germline V gene are SGHTS and YDEGEE. The DNA of the CDR3 is TGTGCCAGCAGTACCTTTGGACAGGGGGTCTATGGCTACACCTTC. It translates to CASSTFGQGVYGYTF.

The V and J genes are TRBV16 and TRBJ1-2; 7 bases agree with TRBD1. The CDR3 loop spans 16 amino acids. Germline values: CDR1 KGHSY, CDR2 FQNENV. J gave up 0 bases and V 2 bases, and 6 bases lay outside the gene matches. CDR3 amino acids: CASSQRAGTANYGYTF. Written as DNA, the CDR3 is TGTGCCAGCAGCCAAAGAGCAGGGACAGCTAACTATGGCTACACCTTC. The whole variable domain, remainder taken from reference TRBV16 and TRBJ1-2, is GEEVAQTPKHLVRGEGQKAKLYCAPIKGHSYVFWYQQVLKNEFKFLISFQNENVFDETGMPKERFSAKCLPNSPCSLEIQATKLEDSAVYFCASSQRAGTANYGYTFGSGTRLTVV.

This chain uses TRBV28 with TRBJ1-5; D unresolved. The CDR3 is 10 amino acids. Germline V gene sequence: CDR1 MDHEN, CDR2 SYDVKM. Trimming pared 4 bases from V and 9 bases from J, leaving 4 bases between. CDR3 residues: CASSSGPQHF. The CDR3 nucleotides are TGTGCCAGCAGTTCGGGGCCCCAGCATTTT.

This chain joins TRBV18 and TRBJ2-7; TRBD2 aligns across 11 bases. The CDR3 runs 15 residues. The V gene's germline CDR1 is KGHSH and CDR2 LQKENI. The J segment lost 2 bases and the V segment lost 6 bases, leaving 6 bases of the junction unmatched. CDR3 sequence reads: CASSRGLADAYEQYF. The CDR3 nucleotides read TGTGCCAGCTCCAGGGGACTAGCGGACGCCTACGAGCAGTACTTC.

This clone was counted between two and nine times. The chain carries TRBV5-4 and TRBJ2-7; D unclear. The CDR3 consists of 15 residues. Trimming left V 0 bases short and J 3 bases short, with 13 bases between. CDR1 is SGHNT and CDR2 is YYREEE in the germline V gene (reference sequence). CDR3 bases: TGTGCCAGCAGCTTGGAAGGGAATTCTGACTACGAGCAGTACTTC. The encoded protein is CASSLEGNSDYEQYF.

The genes are TRBV4-3 and TRBJ1-6, with TRBD1 identical over 7 bases. J lost 9 bases, V lost 5 bases, and 10 bases had no gene match. The CDR3 runs 15 residues. Germline CDR1 is LGHNA and CDR2 is YSLEER. CDR3 sequence (DNA): TGCGCCAGCAGCTCAGGGGGGGTTCGCACTTCACCCCTCCACTTT. Protein product: CASSSGGVRTSPLHF.

The CDR3 DNA reads as TGCGCCAGCAGCCAAGGGCCCCGGGATACGCAGTATTTT. This gives the protein CASSQGPRDTQYF. The rearrangement links TRBV4-1 to TRBJ2-3; the D is unclear. Trimming took off 1 base at V and 6 bases at J, with 8 bases between the two ends. The CDR3 extends over 13 amino acids. CDR1 is MGHRA, CDR2 YSYEKL, per germline.